The rows below give T cell receptor beta chains drawn from one sample of a study of early T cells in non-severe SARS-CoV-2 infection. MiXCR, run by TCRdb on the 5' RACE reads, gives a single entry per CDR3 protein. Of 60,000 to 90,000 distinct CDR3 sequences listed, 9% to 10% are singletons. Input material: whole blood. These TCRs come from an adult who was a healthcare worker with PCR-confirmed SARS-CoV-2 infection or an uninfected control (not recorded which). Both conserved end residues are part of each CDR3. The D gene is left open where the match is weak. The size field is filled for only some rows; it gives once, few, many or a size class.

TRBD2	TRBV6-6	TRBJ2-7	-	14	TGTGCCTGCAAGGTAGACGGGAGGGCCTACGAGCAGTACTTC	CACKVDGRAYEQYF
-	TRBV4-2	TRBJ1-1	many	14	TGTGCCAGCAGCCAAGTTAGGGGGGGCACTGAAGCTTTCTTT	CASSQVRGGTEAFF
TRBD1	TRBV19	TRBJ1-1	-	14	TGTGCCAGTAGTGGACAGGGAAGGAGAACTGAAGCTTTCTTT	CASSGQGRRTEAFF
TRBD2	TRBV11-3	TRBJ2-5	-	14	TGTGCCAGCAGTCCGGGACTAGCTCAAGAGACCCAGTACTTC	CASSPGLAQETQYF
-	TRBV6-2/TRBV6-3	TRBJ2-1	many	14	TGTGCCAGCAGTTTCGGGAGACCCTATGATGAGCAGTTCTTC	CASSFGRPYDEQFF
TRBD1	TRBV24-1	TRBJ1-2	many	15	TGTGCCACCAGTGACCCGACAGGGGCGAACTATGGCTACACCTTC	CATSDPTGANYGYTF
-	TRBV9	TRBJ2-5	many	14	TGTGCCAGCAGCATGGGACCCAAGGGAGAGACCCAGTACTTC	CASSMGPKGETQYF
-	TRBV7-9	TRBJ1-1	many	15	TGTGCCAGCAGCTTATTGGTGCGCAGGGACACTGAAGCTTTCTTT	CASSLLVRRDTEAFF
TRBD2	TRBV7-3	TRBJ2-3	many	17	TGTGCCAGCAGCTTCTCGGGGGGAGCGGGAGGGCTAAATACGCAGTATTTT	CASSFSGGAGGLNTQYF
-	TRBV28	TRBJ2-5	few	17	TGTGCCAGCAGTTTCTGGCCCTCGCGGGGCCTCCAAGAGACCCAGTACTTC	CASSFWPSRGLQETQYF
-	TRBV6-4	TRBJ1-5	few	13	TGTGCCAGCAGTGACTCTCCCGCCCAGCCCCAGCATTTT	CASSDSPAQPQHF
-	TRBV19	TRBJ2-3	many	13	TGTGCCAGTAGTATTCGACAAACAGATACGCAGTATTTT	CASSIRQTDTQYF
-	TRBV28	TRBJ1-5	many	16	TGTGCCAGCATCATAGGGACACTCGACAGCAATCAGCCCCAGCATTTT	CASIIGTLDSNQPQHF
TRBD1	TRBV24-1	TRBJ1-5	many	19	TGTGCCACCAGTGATACCAACACTGCTTTGACAGGGTCTCTTCAGCCCCAGCATTTT	CATSDTNTALTGSLQPQHF
-	TRBV15	TRBJ2-7	-	14	TGTGCCACCAGCAGAGACGGGAGCTCCTACGAGCAGTACTTC	CATSRDGSSYEQYF
TRBD1	TRBV10-3	TRBJ2-7	many	14	TGTGCCATCAGTGAAGGGGGCAGTACCTACGAGCAGTACTTC	CAISEGGSTYEQYF
-	TRBV24-1	TRBJ2-6	few	14	TGTGCCACCAGTGGGGCATCTGGGGCCAACGTCCTGACTTTC	CATSGASGANVLTF
-	TRBV24-1	TRBJ2-7	few	17	TGTGCCACCAGTGATCCGGGGGACTTCCACAAGGCCTACGAGCAGTACTTC	CATSDPGDFHKAYEQYF
TRBD2	TRBV11-2	TRBJ2-3	few	15	TGTGCCAGCAGCGCTCTTCTAGCGGGCACAGATACGCAGTATTTT	CASSALLAGTDTQYF
-	TRBV5-1	TRBJ1-1	-	12	TGCGCCAGCAGGGGGGCCAGCACTGAAGCTTTCTTT	CASRGASTEAFF
TRBD2	TRBV11-2	TRBJ2-2	-	16	TGTGCCAGCAGCTCAAAAGGGACTAGAGTACCCGGGGAGCTGTTTTTT	CASSSKGTRVPGELFF
-	TRBV20-1	TRBJ1-6	many	11	TGCAGTGCTTCGGGGTGGTCACCCCTCCACTTT	CSASGWSPLHF
-	TRBV11-2	TRBJ2-1	many	13	TGTGCCAGCACCTGGGCCCGGGACGGTGAGCAGTTCTTC	CASTWARDGEQFF
-	TRBV7-8	TRBJ2-2	many	13	TGTGCCAGCAGCTCCTCAGGGAGCGGGGAGCTGTTTTTT	CASSSSGSGELFF
-	TRBV20-1	TRBJ2-7	many	15	TGCAGTGCTAGAATCCTGGGAGTCCCCATTTACGAGCAGTACTTC	CSARILGVPIYEQYF
TRBD1	TRBV20-1	TRBJ1-5	many	16	TGCAGTGCCTCACCCTCTCCGACAGGGAGAAATCAGCCCCAGCATTTT	CSASPSPTGRNQPQHF
TRBD2	TRBV14	TRBJ2-3	many	15	TGTGCCAGCAGCCAAATAGCGGGTAGGGCGGATACGCAGTATTTT	CASSQIAGRADTQYF
-	TRBV24-1	TRBJ2-7	-	13	TGTGCCACCAGTGGCCACGGAGCCTACGAGCAGTACTTC	CATSGHGAYEQYF
-	TRBV7-8	TRBJ2-7	-	12	TGTGCCAGCAGCTTAGGGGGGATCGGGCAGTACTTC	CASSLGGIGQYF